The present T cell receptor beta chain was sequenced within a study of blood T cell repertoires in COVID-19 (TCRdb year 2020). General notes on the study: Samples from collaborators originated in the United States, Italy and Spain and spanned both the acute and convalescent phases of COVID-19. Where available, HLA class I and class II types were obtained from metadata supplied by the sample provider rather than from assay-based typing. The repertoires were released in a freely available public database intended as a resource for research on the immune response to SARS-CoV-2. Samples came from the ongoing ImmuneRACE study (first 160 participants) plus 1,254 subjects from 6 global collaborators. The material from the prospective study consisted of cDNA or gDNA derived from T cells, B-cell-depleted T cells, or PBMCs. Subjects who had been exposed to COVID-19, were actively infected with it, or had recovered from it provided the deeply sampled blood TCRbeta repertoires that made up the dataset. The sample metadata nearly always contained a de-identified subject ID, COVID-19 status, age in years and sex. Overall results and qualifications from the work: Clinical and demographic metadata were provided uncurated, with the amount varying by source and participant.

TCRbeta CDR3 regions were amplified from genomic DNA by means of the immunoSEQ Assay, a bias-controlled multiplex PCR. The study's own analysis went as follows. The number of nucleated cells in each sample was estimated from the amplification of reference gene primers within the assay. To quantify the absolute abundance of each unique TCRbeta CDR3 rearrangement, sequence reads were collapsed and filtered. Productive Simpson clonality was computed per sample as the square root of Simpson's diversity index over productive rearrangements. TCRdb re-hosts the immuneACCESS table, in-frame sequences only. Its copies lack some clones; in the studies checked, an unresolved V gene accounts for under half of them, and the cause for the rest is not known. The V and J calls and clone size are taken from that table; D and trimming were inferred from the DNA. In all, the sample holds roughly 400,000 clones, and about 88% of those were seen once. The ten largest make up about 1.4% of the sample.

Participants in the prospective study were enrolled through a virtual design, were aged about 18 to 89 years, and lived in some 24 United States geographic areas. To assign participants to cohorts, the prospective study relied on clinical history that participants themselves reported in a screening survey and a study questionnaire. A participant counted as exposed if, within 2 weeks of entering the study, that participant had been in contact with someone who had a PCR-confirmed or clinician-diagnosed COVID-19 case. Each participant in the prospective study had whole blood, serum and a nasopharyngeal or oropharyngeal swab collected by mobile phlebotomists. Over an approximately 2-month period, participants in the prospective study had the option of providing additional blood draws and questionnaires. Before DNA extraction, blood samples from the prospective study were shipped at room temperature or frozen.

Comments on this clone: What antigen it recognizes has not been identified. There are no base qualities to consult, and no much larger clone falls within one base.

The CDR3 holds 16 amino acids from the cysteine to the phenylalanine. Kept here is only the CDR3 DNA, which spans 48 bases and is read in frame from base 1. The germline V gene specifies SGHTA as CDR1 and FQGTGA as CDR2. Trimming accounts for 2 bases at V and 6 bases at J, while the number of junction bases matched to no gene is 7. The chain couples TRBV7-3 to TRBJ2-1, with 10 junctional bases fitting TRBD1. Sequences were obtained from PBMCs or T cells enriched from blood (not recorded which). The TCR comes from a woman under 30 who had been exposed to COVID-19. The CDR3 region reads CASSLPSWTGGNEQFF. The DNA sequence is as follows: TGTGCCAGCAGCTTACCTTCGTGGACAGGGGGCAATGAGCAGTTCTTC.